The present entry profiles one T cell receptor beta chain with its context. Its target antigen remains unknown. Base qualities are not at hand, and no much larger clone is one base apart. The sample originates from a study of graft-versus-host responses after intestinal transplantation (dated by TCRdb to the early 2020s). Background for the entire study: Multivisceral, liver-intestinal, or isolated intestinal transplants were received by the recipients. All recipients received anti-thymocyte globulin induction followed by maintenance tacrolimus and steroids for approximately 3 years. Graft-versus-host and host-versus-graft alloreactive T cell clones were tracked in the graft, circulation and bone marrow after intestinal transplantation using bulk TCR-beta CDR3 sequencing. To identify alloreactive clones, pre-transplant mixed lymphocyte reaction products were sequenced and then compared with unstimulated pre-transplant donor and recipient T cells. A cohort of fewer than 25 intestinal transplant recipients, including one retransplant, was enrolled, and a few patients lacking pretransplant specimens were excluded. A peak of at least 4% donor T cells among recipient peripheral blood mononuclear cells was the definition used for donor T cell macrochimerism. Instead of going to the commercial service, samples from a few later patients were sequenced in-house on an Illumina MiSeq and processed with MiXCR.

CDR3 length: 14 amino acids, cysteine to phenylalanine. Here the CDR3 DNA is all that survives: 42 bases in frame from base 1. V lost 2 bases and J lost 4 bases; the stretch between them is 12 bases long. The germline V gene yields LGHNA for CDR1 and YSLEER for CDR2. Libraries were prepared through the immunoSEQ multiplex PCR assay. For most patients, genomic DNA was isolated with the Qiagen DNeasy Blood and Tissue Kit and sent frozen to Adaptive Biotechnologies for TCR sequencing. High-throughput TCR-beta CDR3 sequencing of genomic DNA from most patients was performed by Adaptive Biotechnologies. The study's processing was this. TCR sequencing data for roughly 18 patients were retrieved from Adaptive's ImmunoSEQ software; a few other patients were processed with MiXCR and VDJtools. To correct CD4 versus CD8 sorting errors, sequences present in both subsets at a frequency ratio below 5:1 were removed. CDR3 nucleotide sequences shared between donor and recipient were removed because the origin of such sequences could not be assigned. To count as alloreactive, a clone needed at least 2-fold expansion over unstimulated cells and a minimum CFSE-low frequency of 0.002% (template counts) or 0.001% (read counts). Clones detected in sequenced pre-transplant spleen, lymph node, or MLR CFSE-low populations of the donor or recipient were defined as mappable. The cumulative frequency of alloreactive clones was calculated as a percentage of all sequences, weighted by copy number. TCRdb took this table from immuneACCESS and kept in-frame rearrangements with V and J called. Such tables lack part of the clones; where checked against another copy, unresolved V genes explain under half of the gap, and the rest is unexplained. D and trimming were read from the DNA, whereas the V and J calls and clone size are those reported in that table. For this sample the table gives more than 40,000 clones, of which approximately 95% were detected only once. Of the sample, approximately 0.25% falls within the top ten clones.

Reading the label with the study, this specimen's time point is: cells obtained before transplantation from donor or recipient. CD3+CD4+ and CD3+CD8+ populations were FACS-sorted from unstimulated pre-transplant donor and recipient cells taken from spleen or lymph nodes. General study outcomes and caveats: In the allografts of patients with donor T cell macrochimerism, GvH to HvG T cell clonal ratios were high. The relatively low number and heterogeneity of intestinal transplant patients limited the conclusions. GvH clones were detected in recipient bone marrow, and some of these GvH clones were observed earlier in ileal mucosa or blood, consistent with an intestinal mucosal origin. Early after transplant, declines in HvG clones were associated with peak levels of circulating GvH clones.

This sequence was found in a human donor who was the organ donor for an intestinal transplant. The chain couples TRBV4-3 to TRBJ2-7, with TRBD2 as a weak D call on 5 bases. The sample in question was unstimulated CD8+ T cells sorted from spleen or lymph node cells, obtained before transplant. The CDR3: CASSQTMDWYEQYF. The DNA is TGCGCCAGCAGCCAAACTATGGACTGGTACGAGCAGTACTTC.